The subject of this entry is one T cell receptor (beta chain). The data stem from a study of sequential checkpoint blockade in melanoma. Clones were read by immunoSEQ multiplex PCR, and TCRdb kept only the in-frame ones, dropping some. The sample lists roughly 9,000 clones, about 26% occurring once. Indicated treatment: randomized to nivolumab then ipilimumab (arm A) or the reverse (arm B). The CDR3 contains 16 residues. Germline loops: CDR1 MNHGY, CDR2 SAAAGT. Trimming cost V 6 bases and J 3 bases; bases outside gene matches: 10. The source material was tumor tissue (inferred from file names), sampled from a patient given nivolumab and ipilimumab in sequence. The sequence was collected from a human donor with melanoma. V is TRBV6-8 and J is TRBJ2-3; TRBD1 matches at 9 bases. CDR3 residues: CASRETGGFGTDTQYF. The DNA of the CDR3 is TGTGCCAGCAGAGAAACAGGGGGCTTCGGGACAGATACGCAGTATTTT.